Following are 13 T cell receptor beta chains from one sample sequenced in a study of human T cells and chemical hapten exposure. Time point: patch test 1, 2 weeks after DPC sensitization. Treatment of the sample: therapeutic diphenylcyclopropenone sensitization with weekly scalp DPC. TCRdb called the RACE reads again in MiXCR, with one record for every CDR3 protein. The sample lists about 380,000 distinct CDR3 sequences, around 5% occurring once. This sample comprised whole blood, obtained in connection with sensitization to the hapten diphenylcyclopropenone (DPC). All receptors come from a woman aged 50 to 65 with alopecia areata. Some clones in this sample may be carry-over from other donors' samples.

This clonotype has at least ten counts. V gene TRBV29-1 combines with J gene TRBJ1-2; D is unresolved. Germline lookup yields CDR1 SQVTM and CDR2 ANQGSEA. This CDR3 has 16 amino acids. Trimming took off 5 bases at V and 2 bases at J, with 21 bases between the two ends. Written as DNA, the CDR3 is TGCAGCGTTCCCCACCGGGGAAACAGAAAAAACTATGGCTACACCTTC. Protein: CSVPHRGNRKNYGYTF.

This clonotype has more than one count but fewer than ten. J is TRBJ2-6 and V is TRBV28; a weak D match, TRBD1 (5 bases). Germline V CDR1 and CDR2: MDHEN, SYDVKM. CDR3 length: 15 residues. The V and J ends lost 6 bases and 1 base respectively, with 10 bases between them. The CDR3 nucleotides are TGTGCCAGCAGCCCCCGACAGTCTGGGGCCAACGTCCTGACTTTC. Protein product: CASSPRQSGANVLTF.

This clonotype was detected ten times or more. The rearrangement joins TRBV29-1 to TRBJ2-5, with 14 bases lining up with TRBD2. This CDR3 spans 13 amino acids. CDR1 and CDR2 from the germline V gene are SQVTM and ANQGSEA. V shed 6 bases and J 5 bases; nucleotides not matched to a gene: 2. CDR3 amino acids: CSVRLAGGETQYF. In DNA form, the CDR3 reads TGCAGCGTCAGACTAGCGGGAGGGGAGACCCAGTACTTC. Together with reference TRBV29-1 and TRBJ2-5, the CDR3 gives the full variable domain: SAVISQKPSRDICQRGTSLTIQCQVDSQVTMMFWYRQQPGQSLTLIATANQGSEATYESGFVIDKFPISRPNLTFSTLTVSNMSPEDSSIYLCSVRLAGGETQYFGPGTRLLVL.

This rearrangement joins TRBV25-1 to TRBJ1-3; D is ambiguous. The length of the CDR3 is 14 residues. Germline CDR1 and CDR2: MGHDK and SYGVNS. V dropped 1 base and J dropped 2 bases, with 6 bases sitting between them. This CDR3 reads CASSEWATGNTIYF. CDR3 nucleotide sequence: TGTGCCAGCAGTGAATGGGCGACTGGAAACACCATATATTTT.

The rearrangement links TRBV6-1 to TRBJ2-4; no clear D. Trimming stripped 1 base from V and 0 bases from J, with 7 bases between. Germline V gene lookup returns CDR1 MNHNS and CDR2 SASEGT. The CDR3 covers 15 residues. The CDR3 is CASSEVNLAKNIQYF. The CDR3 DNA reads TGTGCCAGCAGTGAAGTTAACCTAGCCAAAAACATTCAGTACTTC.

This clonotype was seen ten or more times. The chain links TRBV5-1 to TRBJ2-5; D is perhaps TRBD2 (6 bases). Germline CDR1 and CDR2: SGHRS and YFSETQ. The CDR3 has 12 amino acids. The ends were cut back, 0 bases at V and 10 bases at J, with 10 bases in the middle. CDR3 loop: CASSLAGGDQYF. In nucleotides, the CDR3 is TGCGCCAGCAGCTTGGCCGGAGGGGACCAGTACTTC.

There are many counts of this clonotype. The V call is TRBV6-9, the J call TRBJ1-2, with D uncertain. V gave up 5 bases and J gave up 2 bases, with 12 bases separating them. The V gene's germline CDR1 is MNHGY and CDR2 SVAAGI. The CDR3 has 14 residues. CDR3 region: CASSPERGNYGYTF. In nucleotides, the CDR3 is TGTGCCAGCAGTCCAGAGCGTGGCAACTATGGCTACACCTTC.

The CDR3 region has the DNA TGCGCCAGCAGCTTGGAGGGGCTTCCCCGGCGAAACATTCAGTACTTC. This gives the protein CASSLEGLPRRNIQYF. The chain is built from TRBV5-1 and TRBJ2-4; tentatively, D is TRBD1 (5 bases). With 0 bases removed from V and 6 bases from J, the gap between germline ends came to 16 bases. The CDR3 extends over 16 amino acids. Germline V gene data show CDR1 as SGHRS and CDR2 as YFSETQ.

This clonotype was seen many times. This sequence joins TRBV25-1 and TRBJ2-7, with TRBD1 as a possible D gene (7 bases). Germline values: CDR1 MGHDK, CDR2 SYGVNS. The CDR3 consists of 14 residues. Deletions cut 8 bases from V and 0 bases from J, with 14 bases between. CDR3 bases: TGTGCCAGCGACAGGGAGGAGGGCTCCTACGAGCAGTACTTC. This sequence encodes CASDREEGSYEQYF.

The CDR3 bases are TGTGCCAGCAGCTTATCTACTCAGCCCCAGCATTTT. This codes for CASSLSTQPQHF. The rearrangement links TRBV5-6 to TRBJ1-5; D remains ambiguous. Per the germline V gene, CDR1 is SGHDT and CDR2 is YYEEEE. CDR3 length equals 12 residues. Trimming removed 2 bases from V and 6 bases from J, with 6 bases in between.

The chain uses TRBV5-1 and TRBJ2-3; TRBD1 agrees at 9 bases. The length of the CDR3 is 15 residues. The ends lost 2 bases at V and 2 bases at J; junction bases unmatched: 3. Per germline, CDR1 SGHRS and CDR2 YFSETQ. For the CDR3, the DNA is TGCGCCAGCAGCTTACAGGGGGCGGACACAGATACGCAGTATTTT. It codes for CASSLQGADTDTQYF.

Many counts were recorded for this clonotype. This chain connects TRBV7-4 to TRBJ1-5, with D possibly being TRBD1 (5 bases). Germline V gene data show CDR1 as SGHVT and CDR2 as SQSDAQ. The CDR3 is made up of 13 amino acids. The ends were cut back, 8 bases at V and 7 bases at J, with 15 bases in the middle. CDR3 in DNA: TGTGCCAGCTTGGCCCAGGGTCACCAGCCCCAGCATTTT. It is translated as CASLAQGHQPQHF.

This clonotype was detected only once. The V and J genes are TRBV23-1 and TRBJ2-7; 8 bases fit TRBD1. TRBV23-1 is assigned to the ORF class and has an uncertain function. The CDR3 has 14 residues. The V gene end was trimmed by 2 bases and the J gene end by 12 bases; junction bases not matched to a gene: 12. CDR3 residues: CASSQPPSRDRPYF. CDR3 coding DNA: TGCGCCAGCAGTCAACCCCCCTCGAGGGACAGGCCGTACTTC.